The 30 T cell receptor beta chains listed next were all sequenced from one sample in a study of OX40 agonist ivuxolimab in advanced cancers. Sequenced by immunoSEQ multiplex PCR; TCRdb stores in-frame clones only, minus some. The sample shows more than 45,000 clones, approximately 85% of them seen only once. Material: CD4+ or CD8+ T cells sorted from blood, obtained in a trial of the OX40 agonist ivuxolimab. These receptors originate from an adult with an advanced solid tumor such as melanoma, head and neck, liver or kidney cancer.

The CDR3 is CASSQGPMAYGQFF. CDR3 nucleotides: TGCGCCAGCAGCCAAGGCCCTATGGCTTATGGGCAGTTCTTC. The chain links TRBV4-1 to TRBJ2-1; D remains ambiguous. Trimming shortened V by 1 base and J by 12 bases, and 16 bases separated the two germline ends. The germline gives CDR1 MGHRA, CDR2 YSYEKL. The CDR3 is 14 residues long.

The DNA of the CDR3 is TGTGCCAGCAGCTTGGGACAGGATGATACGCAGTATTTT. The encoded protein is CASSLGQDDTQYF. V and J are TRBV7-9 and TRBJ2-3, with 8 bases aligning to TRBD1. This CDR3 has 13 amino acids. The germline V gene encodes CDR1 SEHNR and CDR2 FQNEAQ (reference sequence). The V gene end was trimmed by 3 bases and the J gene end by 6 bases; junction bases not matched to a gene: 2. Filled out from reference TRBV7-9 and TRBJ2-3, the complete variable domain reads DTGVSQNPRHKITKRGQNVTFRCDPISEHNRLYWYRQTLGQGPEFLTYFQNEAQLEKSRLLSDRFSAERPKGSFSTLEIQRTEQGDSAMYLCASSLGQDDTQYFGPGTRLTVL.

This sequence joins TRBV5-1 and TRBJ1-2, with TRBD1 matching 7 bases. J gave up 8 bases and V 5 bases, and 18 bases lay outside the gene matches. CDR1 is SGHRS and CDR2 is YFSETQ in the germline V gene. This CDR3 is built from 16 residues. This chain's CDR3 is CASRRFPATGERGYTF. CDR3 coding DNA: TGCGCCAGCAGAAGATTCCCCGCCACAGGGGAACGCGGCTACACCTTC.

The rearrangement links TRBV28 to TRBJ2-2; TRBD2 matches 10 bases. V was clipped by 7 bases and J by 5 bases; unmatched bases: 7. Looked up from germline, CDR1 is MDHEN and CDR2 is SYDVKM. This CDR3 is 15 amino acids long. The CDR3 DNA follows: TGTGCCAGCACCCCGGGACTAGCGAGGACCGGGGAGCTGTTTTTT. Translating it yields CASTPGLARTGELFF. Variable domain in full (rest from reference TRBV28 and TRBJ2-2): DVKVTQSSRYLVKRTGEKVFLECVQDMDHENMFWYRQDPGLGLRLIYFSYDVKMKEKGDIPEGYSVSREKKERFSLILESASTNQTSMYLCASTPGLARTGELFFGEGSRLTVL.

V usage is TRBV2 and J usage is TRBJ2-7, with 7 positions matching TRBD2. Germline-derived CDR1 and CDR2 are SNHLY and FYNNEI. This CDR3 spans 16 amino acids. Trimming removed 6 bases from V and 7 bases from J; junction bases left unmatched: 18. CDR3 protein: CASSGLERGWYGEQYF. The DNA of the CDR3 is TGTGCCAGCAGCGGCCTGGAGCGGGGATGGTACGGAGAGCAGTACTTC.

The chain employs TRBV5-5 and TRBJ2-2; D is undetermined. This CDR3 has 16 amino acids. CDR1 is SGHKS, CDR2 YYEKEE, per germline (reference sequence). V gave up 0 bases and J gave up 7 bases, with 16 bases separating them. The CDR3, as DNA: TGTGCCAGCAGCTTGGACGCCCGCACGGTGGGCGGGGAGCTGTTTTTT. It translates to CASSLDARTVGGELFF.

This rearrangement joins TRBV7-9 to TRBJ2-2, with TRBD2 matching 7 bases. V was clipped by 1 base and J by 6 bases; unmatched bases: 2. This CDR3 has 14 residues. Germline-derived CDR1 and CDR2 are SEHNR and FQNEAQ (reference sequence). As DNA, the CDR3 is TGTGCCAGCAGCTTAGGACTAGCTGCCGGGGAGCTGTTTTTT. Its protein is CASSLGLAAGELFF.

The genes are TRBV5-4 and TRBJ2-5, with 10 bases fitting TRBD1. From germline, CDR1 is SGHNT and CDR2 YYREEE (reference sequence). With V trimmed by 4 bases and J by 5 bases, 5 bases remained unmatched. CDR3 length equals 14 residues. The CDR3 loop is CASSATGGRETQYF. CDR3 coding DNA: TGTGCCAGCAGCGCGACAGGGGGCCGTGAGACCCAGTACTTC.

This chain joins TRBV13 and TRBJ2-2, with a possible D match to TRBD1 (5 bases). Per the germline V gene, CDR1 is PRHDT and CDR2 is FYEKMQ (reference sequence). The CDR3 runs to 15 residues. V shed 5 bases and J shed 7 bases, with 17 bases lying between them. CDR3 protein: CASSASGLYGGELFF. The CDR3 DNA reads TGTGCCAGCAGCGCCTCAGGGTTGTATGGCGGGGAGCTGTTTTTT.

The rearrangement links TRBV19 to TRBJ2-1, with 8 bases identical to TRBD2. The CDR3 has 16 residues. Germline CDR1 is LNHDA and CDR2 is SQIVND (reference sequence). With 6 bases clipped from V and 6 bases from J, the junction kept 13 bases outside the gene matches. The CDR3 bases are TGTGCCAGTAGCGCCACCGGGACTAGGGGGATCAATGAGCAGTTCTTC. Amino acid sequence: CASSATGTRGINEQFF.

Regarding this clone: One end of the junction does not line up with germline, which may come from a read error. CDR3 DNA: TGTGCTAGCAGTAAAAACCGGGACACCAACACCGGGGAGCTGTTTTTT. Protein: CASSKNRDTNTGELFF. V and J are TRBV7-7 and TRBJ2-2; D is possibly TRBD1 (6 bases). This CDR3 spans 16 amino acids. Germline V lookup: CDR1 SSHAT, CDR2 FNYEAQ (reference sequence).

V gene TRBV25-1 combines with J gene TRBJ2-7, with 14 bases that match TRBD2. The CDR3 loop spans 15 amino acids. Trimming at V came to 5 bases and at J to 5 bases, leaving 5 bases not matched to a gene. Per the germline V gene, CDR1 is MGHDK and CDR2 is SYGVNS. The DNA of the CDR3 is TGTGCCAGCAGTCAACCGGGACTAGCGGGGGACGAGCAGTACTTC. It yields the protein CASSQPGLAGDEQYF.

The chain uses TRBV9 and TRBJ2-1; TRBD2 matches 7 bases. Germline assignment: CDR1 SGDLS and CDR2 YYNGEE. The length of the CDR3 is 16 residues. The junction had 8 bases not matched to a gene; V was cut back by 0 bases and J by 5 bases. The CDR3 spells CASSVGWAGVDNEQFF. The CDR3 DNA follows: TGTGCCAGCAGCGTAGGCTGGGCGGGAGTTGACAATGAGCAGTTCTTC.

V and J are TRBV27 and TRBJ2-3, with D possibly being TRBD2 (5 bases). Trimming stripped 5 bases from V and 0 bases from J, with 18 bases between. The CDR3 extends over 17 amino acids. Germline loops: CDR1 MNHEY, CDR2 SMNVEV (reference sequence). CDR3 in amino acids: CASSPLAGSTSTDTQYF. The DNA of the CDR3 is TGTGCCAGCAGTCCCCTTGCGGGCTCAACTAGCACAGATACGCAGTATTTT.

The count of this clone is one. This chain joins TRBV28 and TRBJ2-7; the D is unclear. This CDR3 has 11 amino acids. Germline assignment: CDR1 MDHEN and CDR2 SYDVKM. Trimming removed 4 bases from V and 9 bases from J, with 10 bases in between. The CDR3 nucleotides read TGTGCCAGCAGTTATGGACGTGGGCAGTACTTC. This gives the protein CASSYGRGQYF.

DNA for the CDR3: TGTGCCAGCAGTTACGCAGGACAGGGAAGTATGGAGACCCAGTACTTC. Translated, it gives CASSYAGQGSMETQYF. V usage is TRBV6-5 and J usage is TRBJ2-5, with 8 nucleotides matching TRBD1. The CDR3 covers 16 residues. Germline V lookup: CDR1 MNHEY, CDR2 SVGAGI. V shed 2 bases and J 5 bases; nucleotides not matched to a gene: 10.

The V and J genes are TRBV6-1 and TRBJ2-7; TRBD1 is a possible D gene (6 bases). Trimming removed 7 bases from V and 0 bases from J, with 10 bases in between. This CDR3 has 13 amino acids. Germline CDR1 and CDR2: MNHNS and SASEGT. The CDR3 DNA is TGTGCCAGCACTAAGACAGGCTCCTACGAGCAGTACTTC. This encodes CASTKTGSYEQYF.

The chain has TRBV19 and TRBJ2-4; 7 bases agree with TRBD1. Germline values: CDR1 LNHDA, CDR2 SQIVND (reference sequence). With V trimmed by 5 bases and J by 0 bases, 7 bases remained unmatched. This CDR3 comprises 16 residues. The CDR3 spells CASSVTGWAAKNIQYF. Written as DNA, the CDR3 is TGTGCCAGTAGTGTGACAGGGTGGGCAGCCAAAAACATTCAGTACTTC.

J is TRBJ2-1 and V is TRBV9, with TRBD2 as a possible D gene (5 bases). CDR3 length equals 14 residues. Germline assignment: CDR1 SGDLS and CDR2 YYNGEE. With 0 bases removed from V and 4 bases from J, the gap between germline ends came to 8 bases. CDR3 nucleotide sequence: TGTGCCAGCAGCGTAGGGTCGGGGTACAATGAGCAGTTCTTC. As protein: CASSVGSGYNEQFF. Complete variable domain (other parts from reference TRBV9 and TRBJ2-1): DSGVTQTPKHLITATGQRVTLRCSPRSGDLSVYWYQQSLDQGLQFLIQYYNGEERAKGNILERFSAQQFPDLHSELNLSSLELGDSALYFCASSVGSGYNEQFFGPGTRLTVL.

J is TRBJ2-6 and V is TRBV18; D not resolved. This CDR3 has 11 residues. Germline assignment: CDR1 KGHSH and CDR2 LQKENI. The V end was cut by 6 bases, the J end by 3 bases, with 0 bases between. This CDR3 reads CASSGANVLTF. Here the CDR3 DNA reads TGTGCCAGCTCTGGGGCCAACGTCCTGACTTTC.

This chain connects TRBV19 to TRBJ2-7; the D gene is possibly TRBD2 (6 bases). CDR1 is LNHDA and CDR2 is SQIVND in the germline V gene (reference sequence). Trimming took 9 bases from V and 9 from J, leaving 24 bases between them. CDR3 length: 14 amino acids. The CDR3 is CASSPGRRVGAQYF. The CDR3, as DNA: TGTGCCAGCTCCCCAGGGAGGCGGGTCGGTGCGCAGTACTTC.

The chain has TRBV19 and TRBJ1-4; D unclear. This CDR3 spans 13 amino acids. Germline loops: CDR1 LNHDA, CDR2 SQIVND (reference sequence). V lost 8 bases to trimming and J lost 5 bases, with 12 bases between them. The chain's CDR3 is CASHWTGNEKLFF. The DNA of the CDR3 is TGTGCCAGTCACTGGACCGGCAATGAAAAACTGTTTTTT.

This rearrangement joins TRBV10-1 to TRBJ2-1; 7 bases agree with TRBD2. This CDR3 contains 19 residues. The germline V gene encodes CDR1 WNHNN and CDR2 SYGVQD (reference sequence). V trimming: 0 bases; J trimming: 3 bases; junction bases outside the gene matches: 14. Here the CDR3 DNA reads TGCGCCAGCAGTGAGTCCCGCCGCGATAGCGGGTTCCACTACAATGAGCAGTTCTTC. Amino acids: CASSESRRDSGFHYNEQFF.

This clone is a singleton in its sample. The rearrangement joins TRBV6-1 to TRBJ2-7, with D hard to call. The CDR3 has 13 residues. The germline V gene has CDR1 MNHNS and CDR2 SASEGT. V was pared by 5 bases and J by 2 bases, with 10 bases between. This chain's CDR3 is CASSFDKAYEQYF. The CDR3 nucleotides read TGTGCCAGCAGTTTCGACAAGGCCTACGAGCAGTACTTC.

J is TRBJ2-5 and V is TRBV14, with D perhaps TRBD1 (6 bases). CDR3 length: 15 amino acids. Germline CDR1 SGHDN, CDR2 FVKESK. Trimming left V 4 bases short and J 4 bases short, with 16 bases between. CDR3 protein: CASSPRQVKRETQYF. CDR3 bases: TGTGCCAGCAGCCCTAGACAGGTGAAGCGAGAGACCCAGTACTTC.

The V gene is TRBV18, the J gene TRBJ2-1, with 9 bases lining up with TRBD1. The germline gives CDR1 KGHSH, CDR2 LQKENI. The CDR3 is made up of 17 amino acids. Trimming removed 4 bases from V and 4 bases from J; junction bases left unmatched: 11. CDR3 DNA sequence: TGTGCCAGCTCACTGTTAACCGGGACAGGGACTTACAATGAGCAGTTCTTC. Translated: CASSLLTGTGTYNEQFF.

The chain is built from TRBV14 and TRBJ2-1, with 10 positions matching TRBD2. Unmatched junction bases numbered 4, after V lost 6 bases and J lost 5 bases. Germline CDR1 is SGHDN and CDR2 is FVKESK. The CDR3 runs 14 residues. The CDR3 protein is CASRLAGTNNEQFF. In DNA, the CDR3 is TGTGCCAGCAGACTAGCGGGAACGAACAATGAGCAGTTCTTC.

This clone came up once. This CDR3 is CASSPSRETQYF. The CDR3 DNA follows: TGTGCCAGCAGCCCTTCTAGGGAGACCCAGTACTTC. V is TRBV2 and J is TRBJ2-5; the D is unclear. The CDR3 consists of 12 residues. Deletions cut 6 bases from V and 5 bases from J, with 10 bases between. CDR1 and CDR2 (germline): SNHLY, FYNNEI.

The chain links TRBV7-2 to TRBJ2-7, with TRBD1 matching over 11 bases. The CDR3 covers 15 residues. Germline assignment: CDR1 SGHTA and CDR2 FQGNSA. Losses at the gene ends were 1 base for V and 6 bases for J; bases not matched to a gene: 5. The CDR3 sequence is CASSLVGTGGSEQYF. DNA for the CDR3: TGTGCCAGCAGCTTAGTGGGGACAGGGGGTTCCGAGCAGTACTTC.

The V gene is TRBV19, the J gene TRBJ2-3; D remains unclear. Germline V gene data show CDR1 as LNHDA and CDR2 as SQIVND (reference sequence). V lost 6 bases and J 0 bases, leaving 10 bases between the germline ends. The CDR3 covers 14 residues. In DNA form, the CDR3 reads TGTGCCAGTAGGCAAGTTCTGAGCACAGATACGCAGTATTTT. Amino acid sequence: CASRQVLSTDTQYF.